This T cell receptor beta chain was sequenced during a study of OX40 agonist ivuxolimab in advanced cancers. Study-level information: Past anti-PD-1, anti-PD-L1 or anti-CTLA-4 therapy was accepted, and roughly 40% had received some.

Germline V CDR1 and CDR2: KGHSH, LQKENI. This CDR3 has 17 amino acids. Trimming took 3 bases from V and 1 from J; bases not matched to a gene: 4. A note on this clone: Antigen unknown.

Method: immunoSEQ multiplex PCR; TCRdb's copy keeps in-frame clones and lacks some. The top ten clones hold approximately 0.32% of a sample with over 85,000 clones, 75% to 95% of them seen once. Whole-study results and caveats: On average, CD8+ T cells showed a greater number of expanded clones than CD4+. Among patients with partial responses at 0.1-3.0 mg/kg, clonal expansion was among the lowest. In the 0.1 to 3.0 mg/kg range, CD4+ and CD8+ blood T cells had expanded clonally by week 6.

The clonotype was recovered from an adult with an advanced solid tumor such as melanoma, head and neck, liver or kidney cancer. The specimen was CD4+ or CD8+ T cells sorted from blood, collected in a trial of the OX40 agonist ivuxolimab. The V call is TRBV18, the J call TRBJ2-7, with 15 bases lining up with TRBD2. Written as DNA, the CDR3 is TGTGCCAGCTCACCGAGGACTAGCGGGGGGGATTCCTACGAGCAGTACTTC. It translates to CASSPRTSGGDSYEQYF.